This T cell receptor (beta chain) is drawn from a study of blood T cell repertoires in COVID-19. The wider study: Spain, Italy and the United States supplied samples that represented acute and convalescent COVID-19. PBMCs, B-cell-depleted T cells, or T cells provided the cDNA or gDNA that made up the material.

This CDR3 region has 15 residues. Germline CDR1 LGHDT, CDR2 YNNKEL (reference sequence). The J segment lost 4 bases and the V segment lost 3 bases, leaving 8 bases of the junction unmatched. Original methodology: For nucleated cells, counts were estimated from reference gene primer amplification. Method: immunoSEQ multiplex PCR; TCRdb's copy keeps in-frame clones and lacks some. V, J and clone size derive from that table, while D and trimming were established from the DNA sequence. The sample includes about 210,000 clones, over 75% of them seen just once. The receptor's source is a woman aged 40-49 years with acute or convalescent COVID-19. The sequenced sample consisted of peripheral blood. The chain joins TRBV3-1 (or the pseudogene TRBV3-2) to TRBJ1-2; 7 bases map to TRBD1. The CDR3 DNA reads TGTGCCAGCAGCCAGGGGGACAGAAATCCCTATGGCTACACCTTC. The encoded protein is CASSQGDRNPYGYTF.